This T cell receptor (beta chain) was sequenced in a study of post-analysis software for immune sequencing data. On the study more broadly: The cohort encompassed relapsing-remitting, secondary progressive and progressive-relapsing multiple sclerosis disease courses. General study findings and limits: Versus controls, multiple sclerosis patients showed significantly lower diversity (normalized Chao1). In patients, five TRBV segments were more frequent than in controls, with TRBV5-6, TRBV5-1 and TRBV20-1 among them.

Notes on this clonotype: Its antigen is not identified.

Incorporated into the TCR beta cDNA libraries were unique molecular identifiers, which served to reduce PCR and sequencing biases. A population of roughly 0.9 to 11 million T cells gave rise to approximately 530,000 cDNA molecules. TCRdb re-derived calls from the PCR reads in MiXCR, one entry per CDR3 protein. The top ten clones hold around 5.2% of a sample with about 260,000 distinct CDR3 sequences, 35% to 40% of them seen once. Looked up from germline, CDR1 is LGHNA and CDR2 is YSLEER. The CDR3 runs 15 residues. This TCR was recovered from a girl between 10 and 17 years old with multiple sclerosis. Sequenced material: blood. The chain couples TRBV4-3 to TRBJ2-5; 9 bases agree with TRBD2. TRBJ2-7 explains the end of the DNA better; the J call may be wrong. CDR3 amino acids: CASSPGTSWTHEQYF. The CDR3 DNA reads as TGCGCCAGCAGCCCGGGGACTAGCTGGACGCACGAGCAGTACTTC.